This T cell receptor (beta chain) was documented in a study of metastatic and nonmetastatic thyroid tumors. Looking at the study overall: Samples came from malignant and benign thyroid patients, and repertoires were compared across blood and tumor or nodule tissue.

Thyroid surgery was performed in patients who had received no treatment beforehand. Authors' processing steps: Variation in CDR3 across clinicopathological groups served as the basis for constructing a distant-metastasis classifier in papillary thyroid cancer. TCRdb re-called clones from the PCR reads using MiXCR. TCRdb, rather than the study authors, made the V and J calls. The repertoire holds 17,000 or so clones, around 29% seen once, with roughly 14% in the top ten. Comment on this clone: Its matching antigen is unknown.

Study results and limitations: Malignant thyroid tumors reportedly had TCR beta diversity that was significantly higher than in benign nodules, in blood and tumor.

The CDR3 length is 15 residues. From germline, CDR1 is KGHDR and CDR2 SFDVKD. V was cut by 5 bases and J by 6 bases, with 16 bases left in between. This clonotype was obtained from a female donor with papillary thyroid cancer or a benign thyroid nodule (not recorded which). Some clones in this sample may be carry-over from other donors' samples. Sequenced sample: adjacent normal tissue. The V call is TRBV24-1, the J call TRBJ2-1; tentatively, D is TRBD1 (6 bases). The chain's CDR3 is CATSVGRGLGNEQFF. The CDR3 bases are TGTGCCACCAGTGTGGGCAGGGGATTGGGCAATGAGCAGTTCTTC.